A single sample is the source of the 2 T cell receptor beta chains below, sequenced in a study of blood T cell repertoires in COVID-19. Produced via immunoSEQ multiplex PCR; TCRdb's table is partial and in-frame only. The repertoire consists of approximately 160,000 clones, with 84% occurring once and the leading ten covering about 14%. The sample taken for sequencing was peripheral blood. Source of these receptors: a man aged 18 to 29 with active or convalescent COVID-19.

V and J are TRBV5-1 and TRBJ2-2, with 10 nucleotides matching TRBD2. Germline CDR1 is SGHRS and CDR2 is YFSETQ. This CDR3 is 19 amino acids long. V lost 0 bases and J lost 3; bases outside the gene matches: 11. CDR3 coding DNA: TGCGCCAGCAGCTTGGCACTAGCGGGGCAGGGCGGCGACACCGGGGAGCTGTTTTTT. Its protein is CASSLALAGQGGDTGELFF. The variable domain in full, with the rest retrieved from reference TRBV5-1 and TRBJ2-2, is KAGVTQTPRYLIKTRGQQVTLSCSPISGHRSVSWYQQTPGQGLQFLFEYFSETQRNKGNFPGRFSGRQFSNSRSEMNVSTLELGDSALYLCASSLALAGQGGDTGELFFGEGSRLTVL.

The J gene is TRBJ2-1, the V gene TRBV7-3, with a tentative D call TRBD2 (5 bases). V lost 5 bases and J lost 6, with 20 bases in between. Germline assignment: CDR1 SGHTA and CDR2 FQGTGA. This CDR3 has 16 amino acids. CDR3 nucleotides: TGTGCCAGCAGCCCCAACGGGCGGGTTTCGGTCAATGAGCAGTTCTTC. Amino acid sequence: CASSPNGRVSVNEQFF.